This TCR beta chain appears in the sequencing data of a study of blood T cell repertoires in COVID-19. Study information: Both acute and convalescent COVID-19 samples were obtained from the United States, Italy and Spain. T cells, B-cell-depleted T cells, or PBMCs supplied cDNA or gDNA.

The CDR3 is 18 residues long. The V gene's germline CDR1 is MDHEN and CDR2 SYDVKM. V gave up 2 bases and J gave up 3 bases, with 19 bases separating them. Original analysis: For nucleated cells, counts were estimated from reference gene primer amplification. The protocol was immunoSEQ multiplex PCR, while the TCRdb copy is restricted to in-frame clones and leaves out a portion. That table supplies the V and J calls and clone size; D and trimming were determined from the DNA. This repertoire shows some 60,000 clones, 91% found once; its top ten account for approximately 2.1%. The J gene is TRBJ2-2, the V gene TRBV28; weak D call: TRBD2 (5 bases). This sequence was found in a man in his fifties or sixties with acute or convalescent COVID-19. Sequences were obtained from peripheral blood. The CDR3 coding sequence is TGTGCCAGCAGTTTAGGGCGGCTGGGGAGTAGGGACACCGGGGAGCTGTTTTTT. Residues: CASSLGRLGSRDTGELFF. The entire variable domain, with the rest obtained from reference TRBV28 and TRBJ2-2, is as follows: DVKVTQSSRYLVKRTGEKVFLECVQDMDHENMFWYRQDPGLGLRLIYFSYDVKMKEKGDIPEGYSVSREKKERFSLILESASTNQTSMYLCASSLGRLGSRDTGELFFGEGSRLTVL.